These T cell receptor beta chains were read from a single sample in a study of T cell responses to AZD1222 COVID-19 vaccine. Method: immunoSEQ multiplex PCR; TCRdb's copy keeps in-frame clones and lacks some. The sample contains about 86,000 clones, around nine tenths of which appear only once. The source was peripheral blood, collected 28 days after the second AZD1222 dose. The source of these receptors is an adult who received the AZD1222 COVID-19 vaccine. CDR3s include the opening cysteine and the closing phenylalanine or tryptophan. Fields, in order: CDR3 length, D gene, J gene, clone size, V gene, CDR3 DNA, CDR3 protein. The D gene is left open where the match is weak. Rows give clone size only sometimes, using once, few, many, or a class for an expanded clone.

CDR3 length: 21; D gene: TRBD2; J gene: TRBJ2-1; clone size: .; V gene: TRBV27; CDR3 DNA: TGTGCCAGCAGTTTATTACCCGGGGCGGGAGGGCTATTAACCGCTTGGGATGAGCAGTTCTTC; CDR3 protein: CASSLLPGAGGLLTAWDEQFF
CDR3 length: 16; D gene: .; J gene: TRBJ2-5; clone size: once; V gene: TRBV3-1/TRBV3-2; CDR3 DNA: TGTGCCAGCAGCCAAGCGCGAGTCGACCACCAAGAGACCCAGTACTTC; CDR3 protein: CASSQARVDHQETQYF
CDR3 length: 14; D gene: .; J gene: TRBJ1-2; clone size: .; V gene: TRBV6-2/TRBV6-3; CDR3 DNA: TGTGCCAGCAGCCTCGTGGGTACTAACTATGGCTACACCTTC; CDR3 protein: CASSLVGTNYGYTF
CDR3 length: 12; D gene: TRBD1; J gene: TRBJ1-4; clone size: .; V gene: TRBV29-1; CDR3 DNA: TGCAGCGTTGCCGGGACAGATGAAAAACTGTTTTTT; CDR3 protein: CSVAGTDEKLFF
CDR3 length: 15; D gene: .; J gene: TRBJ1-3; clone size: .; V gene: TRBV5-6; CDR3 DNA: TGTGCCAGCAGCTTGCTACAGATCTCTGGAAACACCATATATTTT; CDR3 protein: CASSLLQISGNTIYF
CDR3 length: 12; D gene: .; J gene: TRBJ1-1; clone size: few; V gene: TRBV12-3/TRBV12-4; CDR3 DNA: TGTGCCAGCAGCGCCGGGACACCCACAGCTTTCTTT; CDR3 protein: CASSAGTPTAFF
CDR3 length: 15; D gene: .; J gene: TRBJ1-2; clone size: once; V gene: TRBV5-6; CDR3 DNA: TGTGCCAGCAGCACAAGGGGGGGTTCAGACTATGGCTACACCTTC; CDR3 protein: CASSTRGGSDYGYTF
CDR3 length: 15; D gene: .; J gene: TRBJ1-1; clone size: .; V gene: TRBV15; CDR3 DNA: TGTGCCACCAGCAGATACAGGAGTATGAACACTGAAGCTTTCTTT; CDR3 protein: CATSRYRSMNTEAFF
CDR3 length: 14; D gene: .; J gene: TRBJ1-3; clone size: .; V gene: TRBV30; CDR3 DNA: TGTGCCGGGTGGGCCACGGCGCGAGGAAACACCATATATTTT; CDR3 protein: CAGWATARGNTIYF
CDR3 length: 14; D gene: .; J gene: TRBJ1-5; clone size: .; V gene: TRBV7-9; CDR3 DNA: TGTGCCAGCAGCTTAGCGTCAGGGGATCAGCCCCAGCATTTT; CDR3 protein: CASSLASGDQPQHF
CDR3 length: 14; D gene: TRBD1; J gene: TRBJ1-2; clone size: .; V gene: TRBV10-3; CDR3 DNA: TGTGCCATCAGTGGGACAGGGATTAACTATGGCTACACCTTC; CDR3 protein: CAISGTGINYGYTF
CDR3 length: 18; D gene: TRBD2; J gene: TRBJ2-1; clone size: .; V gene: TRBV13; CDR3 DNA: TGTGCCAGCAGCTTAGCTTCTATAGCGGGGAGCTCCTACAATGAGCAGTTCTTC; CDR3 protein: CASSLASIAGSSYNEQFF
CDR3 length: 16; D gene: .; J gene: TRBJ2-3; clone size: .; V gene: TRBV7-3; CDR3 DNA: TGTGCCAGCAGCTTACGGCGGGGACAAAGCACAGATACGCAGTATTTT; CDR3 protein: CASSLRRGQSTDTQYF
CDR3 length: 13; D gene: TRBD1; J gene: TRBJ1-4; clone size: few; V gene: TRBV30; CDR3 DNA: TGTGCCTGGAGGGGGACAGGGTTTGGAAAACTGTTTTTT; CDR3 protein: CAWRGTGFGKLFF
CDR3 length: 14; D gene: TRBD1; J gene: TRBJ2-1; clone size: .; V gene: TRBV6-5; CDR3 DNA: TGTGCCAGCAGTATCCGGGACAGGGTTAATTCTCAGTTCTTC; CDR3 protein: CASSIRDRVNSQFF
CDR3 length: 15; D gene: .; J gene: TRBJ1-6; clone size: .; V gene: TRBV7-9; CDR3 DNA: TGTGCCAGCACCGTCCTGGGGGGGTTCGATTCACCCCTCCACTTT; CDR3 protein: CASTVLGGFDSPLHF
CDR3 length: 15; D gene: .; J gene: TRBJ2-2; clone size: .; V gene: TRBV7-8; CDR3 DNA: TGTGCCAGCAGCTCGGACGGGCTTTCCACCGGGGAGCTGTTTTTT; CDR3 protein: CASSSDGLSTGELFF
CDR3 length: 15; D gene: .; J gene: TRBJ1-1; clone size: .; V gene: TRBV4-1; CDR3 DNA: TGCGCCAGCAGCCCGCCCGGCGGGGGACGCACTGAAGCTTTCTTT; CDR3 protein: CASSPPGGGRTEAFF
CDR3 length: 14; D gene: TRBD1; J gene: TRBJ1-6; clone size: .; V gene: TRBV6-2/TRBV6-3; CDR3 DNA: TGTGCCAGCAGTCGAACAGGGGTGGATTCACCCCTCCACTTT; CDR3 protein: CASSRTGVDSPLHF
CDR3 length: 18; D gene: TRBD2; J gene: TRBJ2-3; clone size: medium-sized; V gene: TRBV28; CDR3 DNA: TGTGCCAGCCGCAGGATAGGGCCTAGCGGGGCTAGCACAGATACGCAGTATTTT; CDR3 protein: CASRRIGPSGASTDTQYF
CDR3 length: 16; D gene: .; J gene: TRBJ2-3; clone size: once; V gene: TRBV24-1; CDR3 DNA: TGTGCCACCAGTGAGACGGGTCCCCGACGCACAGATACGCAGTATTTT; CDR3 protein: CATSETGPRRTDTQYF
CDR3 length: 14; D gene: .; J gene: TRBJ2-7; clone size: .; V gene: TRBV6-5; CDR3 DNA: TGTGCCAGCAGTCCCTCCGGGATGCTCTACGAGCAGTACTTC; CDR3 protein: CASSPSGMLYEQYF
CDR3 length: 15; D gene: .; J gene: TRBJ1-6; clone size: .; V gene: TRBV19; CDR3 DNA: TGTGCCAGTAGGAGACAGGCTATCAATAATTCACCCCTCCACTTT; CDR3 protein: CASRRQAINNSPLHF
CDR3 length: 14; D gene: .; J gene: TRBJ1-2; clone size: .; V gene: TRBV5-1; CDR3 DNA: TGCGCCAGCAGCTTGGATCCGATCCCCTATGGCTACACCTTC; CDR3 protein: CASSLDPIPYGYTF
CDR3 length: 16; D gene: TRBD2; J gene: TRBJ2-1; clone size: once; V gene: TRBV6-5; CDR3 DNA: TGTGCCAGCAGTTACTCGCGGCTAGCGGCGGGCCATGAGCAGTTCTTC; CDR3 protein: CASSYSRLAAGHEQFF
CDR3 length: 15; D gene: .; J gene: TRBJ2-5; clone size: .; V gene: TRBV29-1; CDR3 DNA: TGCAGCGTTGATTGGGGCGGGGTCCGCCAAGAGACCCAGTACTTC; CDR3 protein: CSVDWGGVRQETQYF
CDR3 length: 15; D gene: TRBD1; J gene: TRBJ2-1; clone size: .; V gene: TRBV7-6; CDR3 DNA: TGTGCCAGCAGCTCCAGGACAGGGGTCTCCAATGAGCAGTTCTTC; CDR3 protein: CASSSRTGVSNEQFF
CDR3 length: 17; D gene: .; J gene: TRBJ1-5; clone size: .; V gene: TRBV21-1; CDR3 DNA: TGTGCCAGCAGCCTAGAGGTCCCAGGGGGCGGTGATCAGCCCCAGCATTTT; CDR3 protein: CASSLEVPGGGDQPQHF
CDR3 length: 13; D gene: .; J gene: TRBJ1-1; clone size: .; V gene: TRBV12-3/TRBV12-4; CDR3 DNA: TGTGCCAGCAGCTTCTGGGGGAACACTGAAGCTTTCTTT; CDR3 protein: CASSFWGNTEAFF
CDR3 length: 13; D gene: .; J gene: TRBJ1-5; clone size: once; V gene: TRBV6-5; CDR3 DNA: TGTGCCAGCAGTTACACAGGGAATCAGCCCCAGCATTTT; CDR3 protein: CASSYTGNQPQHF
CDR3 length: 14; D gene: TRBD1; J gene: TRBJ2-7; clone size: .; V gene: TRBV28; CDR3 DNA: TGTGCCAGCTTTCGCGGACAGGGGGCGGGTGAGCAGTACTTC; CDR3 protein: CASFRGQGAGEQYF
CDR3 length: 10; D gene: .; J gene: TRBJ1-1; clone size: .; V gene: TRBV12-3/TRBV12-4; CDR3 DNA: TGTGCCAGCAGTTTTATAGGGGCCGAATTT; CDR3 protein: CASSFIGAEF
CDR3 length: 16; D gene: .; J gene: TRBJ2-1; clone size: .; V gene: TRBV19; CDR3 DNA: TGTGCCAGTAGTAGGGACTACAGGGGGGGCTACAATGAGCAGTTCTTC; CDR3 protein: CASSRDYRGGYNEQFF
CDR3 length: 13; D gene: .; J gene: TRBJ1-6; clone size: .; V gene: TRBV4-1; CDR3 DNA: TGCGCCAGCAGCCAAGGGTATAATTCACCCCTCCACTTT; CDR3 protein: CASSQGYNSPLHF
CDR3 length: 15; D gene: TRBD2; J gene: TRBJ2-1; clone size: .; V gene: TRBV7-2; CDR3 DNA: TGTGCCAGCAGCTCGGGACTAGCGGGTACGAATGAGCAGTTCTTC; CDR3 protein: CASSSGLAGTNEQFF
CDR3 length: 15; D gene: TRBD2; J gene: TRBJ2-3; clone size: .; V gene: TRBV30; CDR3 DNA: TGTGCCTGGAGCCGGTCTAGCGGGAGAAAGGATACGCAGTATTTT; CDR3 protein: CAWSRSSGRKDTQYF
CDR3 length: 16; D gene: .; J gene: TRBJ1-1; clone size: .; V gene: TRBV5-1; CDR3 DNA: TGCGCCAGCAGCTCGAAGTATAAGGACGGGAACACTGAAGCTTTCTTT; CDR3 protein: CASSSKYKDGNTEAFF
CDR3 length: 16; D gene: .; J gene: TRBJ2-2; clone size: once; V gene: TRBV5-6; CDR3 DNA: TGTGCCAGCAGCCGGCGGGGCAGATTTGACACCGGGGAGCTGTTTTTT; CDR3 protein: CASSRRGRFDTGELFF
CDR3 length: 17; D gene: .; J gene: TRBJ1-6; clone size: .; V gene: TRBV7-2; CDR3 DNA: TGTGCCAGCAGCTTATATCAGGGGACGGCCAACTATTCACCCCTCCACTTT; CDR3 protein: CASSLYQGTANYSPLHF
CDR3 length: 16; D gene: .; J gene: TRBJ2-6; clone size: .; V gene: TRBV7-9; CDR3 DNA: TGTGCCAGCAGCTTAGTGCGCGCCTCTGGGGCCAACGTCCTGACTTTC; CDR3 protein: CASSLVRASGANVLTF
CDR3 length: 15; D gene: .; J gene: TRBJ2-5; clone size: once; V gene: TRBV28; CDR3 DNA: TGTGCCAGCAGTTTACCCGCCTCGAGTCAAGAGACCCAGTACTTC; CDR3 protein: CASSLPASSQETQYF
CDR3 length: 15; D gene: TRBD1; J gene: TRBJ2-5; clone size: once; V gene: TRBV19; CDR3 DNA: TGTGCCAGTAGCCCCGGGACAGGGAGGACGGAGACCCAGTACTTC; CDR3 protein: CASSPGTGRTETQYF
CDR3 length: 16; D gene: .; J gene: TRBJ2-7; clone size: .; V gene: TRBV7-2; CDR3 DNA: TGTGCCAGCAGCTTTCCATACAGGTTAGCCTCCTACGAGCAGTACTTC; CDR3 protein: CASSFPYRLASYEQYF
CDR3 length: 11; D gene: .; J gene: TRBJ2-5; clone size: .; V gene: TRBV30; CDR3 DNA: TGTGCCTGGAGGGCCCCAGAGACCCAGTACTTC; CDR3 protein: CAWRAPETQYF
CDR3 length: 15; D gene: .; J gene: TRBJ2-1; clone size: .; V gene: TRBV7-3; CDR3 DNA: TGTGCCAGCAGCTCCCTGCCGTTAGGGGGGGGTGAGCAGTTCTTC; CDR3 protein: CASSSLPLGGGEQFF
CDR3 length: 16; D gene: TRBD1; J gene: TRBJ1-1; clone size: once; V gene: TRBV18; CDR3 DNA: TGTGCCAGCTCTACCGGGACAGGCACCCCGACGATGGGGGCTTTCTTT; CDR3 protein: CASSTGTGTPTMGAFF